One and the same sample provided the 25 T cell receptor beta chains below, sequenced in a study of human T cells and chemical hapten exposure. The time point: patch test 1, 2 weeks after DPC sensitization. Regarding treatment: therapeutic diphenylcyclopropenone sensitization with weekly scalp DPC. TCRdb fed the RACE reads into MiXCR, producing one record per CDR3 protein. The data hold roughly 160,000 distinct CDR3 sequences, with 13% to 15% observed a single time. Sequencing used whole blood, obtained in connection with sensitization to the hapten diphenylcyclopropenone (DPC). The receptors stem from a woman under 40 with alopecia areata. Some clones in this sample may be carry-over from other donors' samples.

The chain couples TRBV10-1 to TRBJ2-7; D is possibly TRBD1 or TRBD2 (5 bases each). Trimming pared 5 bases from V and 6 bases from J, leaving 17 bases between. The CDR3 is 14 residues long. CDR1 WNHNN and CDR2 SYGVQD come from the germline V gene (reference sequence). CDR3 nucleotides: TGCGCCAGCAGTCCTGCAGGGACCCCGGGCGAGCAGTACTTC. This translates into CASSPAGTPGEQYF.

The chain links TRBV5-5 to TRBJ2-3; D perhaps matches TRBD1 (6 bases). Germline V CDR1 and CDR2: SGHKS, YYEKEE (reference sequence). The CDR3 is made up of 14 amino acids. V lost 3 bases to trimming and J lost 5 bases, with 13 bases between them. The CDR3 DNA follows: TGTGCCAGCAGCTACGGGACACCACTAGATACGCAGTATTTT. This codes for CASSYGTPLDTQYF.

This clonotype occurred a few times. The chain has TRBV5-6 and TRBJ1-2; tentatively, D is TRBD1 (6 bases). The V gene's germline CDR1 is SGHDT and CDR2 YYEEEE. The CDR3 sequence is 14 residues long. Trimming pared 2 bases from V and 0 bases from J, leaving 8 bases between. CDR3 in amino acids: CASSFRGSNYGYTF. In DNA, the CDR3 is TGTGCCAGCAGCTTCAGGGGTTCTAACTATGGCTACACCTTC. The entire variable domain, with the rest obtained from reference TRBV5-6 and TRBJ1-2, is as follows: DAGVTQSPTHLIKTRGQQVTLRCSPKSGHDTVSWYQQALGQGPQFIFQYYEEEERQRGNFPDRFSGHQFPNYSSELNVNALLLGDSALYLCASSFRGSNYGYTFGSGTRLTVV.

CDR3 bases: TGTGCCAGCTCACCACCGTGGGGGCAAGAGACCCAGTACTTC. Its translation is CASSPPWGQETQYF. The chain is built from TRBV18 and TRBJ2-5; either TRBD1 or TRBD2 may supply D (5 bases each). Germline-derived CDR1 and CDR2 are KGHSH and LQKENI. Trimming took off 0 bases at V and 2 bases at J, with 7 bases between the two ends. This CDR3 has 14 amino acids.

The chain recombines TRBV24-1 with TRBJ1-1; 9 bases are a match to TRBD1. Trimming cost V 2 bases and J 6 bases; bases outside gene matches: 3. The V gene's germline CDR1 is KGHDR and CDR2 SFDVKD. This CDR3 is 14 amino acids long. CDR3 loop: CATSDSGQGAEAFF. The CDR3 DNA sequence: TGTGCCACCAGTGATTCGGGACAGGGAGCTGAAGCTTTCTTT.

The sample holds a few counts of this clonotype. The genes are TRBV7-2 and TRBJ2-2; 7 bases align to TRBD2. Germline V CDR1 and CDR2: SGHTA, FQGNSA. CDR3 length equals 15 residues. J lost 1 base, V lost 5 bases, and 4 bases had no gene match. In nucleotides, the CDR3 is TGTGCCAGCAGCCGTAGCGGGTTGAACACCGGGGAGCTGTTTTTT. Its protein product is CASSRSGLNTGELFF.

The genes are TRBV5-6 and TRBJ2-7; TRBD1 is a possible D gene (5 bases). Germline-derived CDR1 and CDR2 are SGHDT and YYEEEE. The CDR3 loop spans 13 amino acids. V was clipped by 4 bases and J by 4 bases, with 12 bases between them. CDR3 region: CASSDDRAYEQYF. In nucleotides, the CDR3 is TGTGCCAGCAGCGACGACAGAGCGTACGAGCAGTACTTC.

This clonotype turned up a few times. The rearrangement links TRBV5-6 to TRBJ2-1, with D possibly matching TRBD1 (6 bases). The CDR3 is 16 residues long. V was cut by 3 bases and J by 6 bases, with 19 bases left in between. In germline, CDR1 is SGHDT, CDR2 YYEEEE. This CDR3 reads CASSSPTGTFVNEQFF. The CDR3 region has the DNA TGTGCCAGCAGCTCCCCCACCGGGACATTCGTCAATGAGCAGTTCTTC.

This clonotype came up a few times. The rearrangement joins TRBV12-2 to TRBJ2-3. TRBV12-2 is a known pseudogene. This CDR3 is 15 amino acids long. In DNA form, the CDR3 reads TGTGCAAGTCGCTTCGATGCAGATTGCACAGATACGCAGTATTTT. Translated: CASRFDADCTDTQYF.

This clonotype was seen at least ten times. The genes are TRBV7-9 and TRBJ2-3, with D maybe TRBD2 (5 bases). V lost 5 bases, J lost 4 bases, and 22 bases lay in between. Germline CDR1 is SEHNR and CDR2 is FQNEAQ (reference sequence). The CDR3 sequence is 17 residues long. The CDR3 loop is CASSPRMSGAKADTQYF. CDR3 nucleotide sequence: TGTGCCAGCAGCCCCCGGATGAGCGGAGCGAAAGCAGATACGCAGTATTTT. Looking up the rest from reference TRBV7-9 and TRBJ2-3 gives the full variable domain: DTGVSQNPRHKITKRGQNVTFRCDPISEHNRLYWYRQTLGQGPEFLTYFQNEAQLEKSRLLSDRFSAERPKGSFSTLEIQRTEQGDSAMYLCASSPRMSGAKADTQYFGPGTRLTVL.

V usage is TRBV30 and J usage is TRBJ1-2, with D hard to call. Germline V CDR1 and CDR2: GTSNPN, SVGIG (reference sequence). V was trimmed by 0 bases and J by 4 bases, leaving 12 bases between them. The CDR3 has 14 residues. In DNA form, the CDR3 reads TGTGCCTGGAGTGTACCCCGTCGGAGCTATGGCTACACCTTC. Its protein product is CAWSVPRRSYGYTF.

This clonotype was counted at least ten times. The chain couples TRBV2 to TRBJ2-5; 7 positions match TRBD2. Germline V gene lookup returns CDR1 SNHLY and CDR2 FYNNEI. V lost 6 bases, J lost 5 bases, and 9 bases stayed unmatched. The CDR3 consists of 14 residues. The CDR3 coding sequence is TGTGCCAGCAGAGCGGGACGCCGAGAGGAGACCCAGTACTTC. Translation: CASRAGRREETQYF. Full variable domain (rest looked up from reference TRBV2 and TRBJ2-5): EPEVTQTPSHQVTQMGQEVILRCVPISNHLYFYWYRQILGQKVEFLVSFYNNEISEKSEIFDDQFSVERPDGSNFTLKIRSTKLEDSAMYFCASRAGRREETQYFGPGTRLLVL.

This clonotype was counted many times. The CDR3 DNA follows: TGTGCCAGCAGCCCCATTACGGGGGAGCTGTTTTTT. Translating it yields CASSPITGELFF. The rearrangement uses TRBV7-9 and TRBJ2-2; D ambiguous. Deletions cut 5 bases from V and 8 bases from J, with 9 bases between. The CDR3 has 12 amino acids. Germline CDR1 and CDR2: SEHNR and FQNEAQ (reference sequence). Full variable domain (remainder filled in from reference TRBV7-9 and TRBJ2-2): DTGVSQNPRHKITKRGQNVTFRCDPISEHNRLYWYRQTLGQGPEFLTYFQNEAQLEKSRLLSDRFSAERPKGSFSTLEIQRTEQGDSAMYLCASSPITGELFFGEGSRLTVL.

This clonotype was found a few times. In DNA form, the CDR3 reads TGTGCCAGCAGTTTGGGGATGGACACCGGGGAGCTGTTTTTT. Residues: CASSLGMDTGELFF. The rearrangement links TRBV28 to TRBJ2-2; D is uncertain. The CDR3 runs 14 residues. Germline V gene sequence: CDR1 MDHEN, CDR2 SYDVKM. The V gene lost 3 bases and the J gene lost 3 bases, with 8 bases spanning the gap.

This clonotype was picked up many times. For the CDR3, the DNA is TGTGCCAGCAGCTCGCAGCCGAACACTGAAGCTTTCTTT. Its protein is CASSSQPNTEAFF. The rearrangement joins TRBV6-5 to TRBJ1-1; D remains ambiguous. CDR3 length: 13 residues. Germline CDR1 and CDR2: MNHEY and SVGAGI. Trimming shortened V by 6 bases and J by 1 base, and 9 bases separated the two germline ends.

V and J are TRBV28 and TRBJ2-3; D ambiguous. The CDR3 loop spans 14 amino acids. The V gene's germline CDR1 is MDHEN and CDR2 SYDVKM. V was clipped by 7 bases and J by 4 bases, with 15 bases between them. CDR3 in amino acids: CASNPRSRADTQYF. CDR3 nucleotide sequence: TGTGCCAGCAACCCCCGGTCTCGGGCAGATACGCAGTATTTT.

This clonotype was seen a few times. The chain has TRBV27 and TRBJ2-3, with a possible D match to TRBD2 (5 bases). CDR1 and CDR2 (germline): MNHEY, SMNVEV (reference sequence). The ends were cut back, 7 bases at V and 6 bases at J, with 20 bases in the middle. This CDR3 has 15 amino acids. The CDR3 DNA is TGTGCCAGCACCCCATGGCCTCCGGGATCCGATACGCAGTATTTT. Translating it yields CASTPWPPGSDTQYF.

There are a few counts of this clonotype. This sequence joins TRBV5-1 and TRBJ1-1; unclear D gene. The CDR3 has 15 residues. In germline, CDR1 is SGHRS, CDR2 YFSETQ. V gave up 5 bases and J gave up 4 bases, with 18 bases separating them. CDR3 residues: CASSVGSVVSTEAFF. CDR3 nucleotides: TGCGCCAGCAGTGTCGGGTCGGTTGTGAGCACTGAAGCTTTCTTT.

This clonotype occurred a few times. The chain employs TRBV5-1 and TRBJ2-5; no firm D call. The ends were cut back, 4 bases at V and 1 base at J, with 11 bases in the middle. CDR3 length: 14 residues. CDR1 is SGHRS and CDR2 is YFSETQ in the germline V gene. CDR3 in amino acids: CASSQRTSQETQYF. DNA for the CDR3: TGCGCCAGCAGCCAGAGGACCTCCCAAGAGACCCAGTACTTC.

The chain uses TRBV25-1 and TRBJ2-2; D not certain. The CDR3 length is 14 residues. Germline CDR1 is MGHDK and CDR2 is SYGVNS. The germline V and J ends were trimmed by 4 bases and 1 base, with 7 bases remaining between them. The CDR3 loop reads CASSAAGNTGELFF. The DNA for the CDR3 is TGTGCCAGCAGTGCGGCTGGGAACACCGGGGAGCTGTTTTTT.

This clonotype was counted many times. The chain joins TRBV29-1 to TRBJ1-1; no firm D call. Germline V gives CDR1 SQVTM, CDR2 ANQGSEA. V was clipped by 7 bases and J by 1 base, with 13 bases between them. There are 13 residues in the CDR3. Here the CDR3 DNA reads TGCAGCGCCGGAGACAACGGGAACACTGAAGCTTTCTTT. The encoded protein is CSAGDNGNTEAFF. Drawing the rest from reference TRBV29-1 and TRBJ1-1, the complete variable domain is SAVISQKPSRDICQRGTSLTIQCQVDSQVTMMFWYRQQPGQSLTLIATANQGSEATYESGFVIDKFPISRPNLTFSTLTVSNMSPEDSSIYLCSAGDNGNTEAFFGQGTRLTVV.

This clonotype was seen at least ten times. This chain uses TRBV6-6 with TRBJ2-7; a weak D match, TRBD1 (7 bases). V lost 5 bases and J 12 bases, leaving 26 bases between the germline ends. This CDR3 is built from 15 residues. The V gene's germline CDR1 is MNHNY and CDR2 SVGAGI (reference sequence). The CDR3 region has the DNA TGTGCCAGCAGTCAAGGGGGGACAGTCCCCGTAGCGCGGTACTTC. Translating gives CASSQGGTVPVARYF.

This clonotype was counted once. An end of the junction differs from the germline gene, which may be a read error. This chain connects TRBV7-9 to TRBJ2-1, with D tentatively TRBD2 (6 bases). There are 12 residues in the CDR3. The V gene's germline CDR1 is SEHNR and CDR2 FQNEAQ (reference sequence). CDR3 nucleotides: TGTGCCAGCAGCCCATGGACTAATGGGCAGTTCTTC. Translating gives CASSPWTNGQFF. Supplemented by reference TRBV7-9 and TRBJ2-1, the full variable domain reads DTGVSQNPRHKITKRGQNVTFRCDPISEHNRLYWYRQTLGQGPEFLTYFQNEAQLEKSRLLSDRFSAERPKGSFSTLEIQRTEQGDSAMYLCASSPWTNGQFFGPGTRLTVL.

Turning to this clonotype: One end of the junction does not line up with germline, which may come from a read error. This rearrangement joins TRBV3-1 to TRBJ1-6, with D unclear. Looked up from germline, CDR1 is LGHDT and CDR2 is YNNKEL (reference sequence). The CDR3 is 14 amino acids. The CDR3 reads CTSSQAVRDSPLHF. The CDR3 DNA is TGTACCAGCAGCCAAGCGGTTAGGGATTCACCCCTCCACTTT.

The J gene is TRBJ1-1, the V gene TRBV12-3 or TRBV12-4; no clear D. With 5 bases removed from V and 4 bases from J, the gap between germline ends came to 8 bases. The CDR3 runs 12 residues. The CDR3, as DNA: TGTGCCAGCAGTCGATTGGGCACTGAAGCTTTCTTT. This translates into CASSRLGTEAFF.